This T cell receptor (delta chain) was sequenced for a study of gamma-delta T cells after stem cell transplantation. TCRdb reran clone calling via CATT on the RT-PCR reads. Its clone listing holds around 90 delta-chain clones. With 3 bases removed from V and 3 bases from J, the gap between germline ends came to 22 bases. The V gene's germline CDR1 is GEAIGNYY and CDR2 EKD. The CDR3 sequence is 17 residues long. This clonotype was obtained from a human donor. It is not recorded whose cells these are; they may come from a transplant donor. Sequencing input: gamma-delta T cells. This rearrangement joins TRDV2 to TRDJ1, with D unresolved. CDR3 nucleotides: TGTGCCTGTGACCCTCTTCTGCAACTCGATATATCCGATAAACTCATCTTT. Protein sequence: CACDPLLQLDISDKLIF.